This paragraph reports one TCR beta chain. What it binds is not known. The data originate from a study of T cell responses to AZD1222 COVID-19 vaccine. Whole-study findings and limits: Repertoires in all cases were sampled only once the peak T cell response had passed.

Pooled in the analysis were second doses at about 4 or about 12 weeks. Repertoires were generated with immunoSEQ multiplex PCR, while TCRdb's copy carries only in-frame clones and drops some. The sample includes 75,000 or so clones, approximately 89% of them seen just once. This CDR3 has 15 residues. Germline CDR1 MNHEY, CDR2 SVGEGT. V lost 0 bases and J 1 base, leaving 9 bases between the germline ends. The chain couples TRBV6-2 or TRBV6-3 to TRBJ1-2; TRBD1 might be the D (5 bases). This TCR derives from an adult who received the AZD1222 COVID-19 vaccine. The source material was peripheral blood, sampled 28 days after the second AZD1222 dose. CDR3 amino acids: CASSYSGELNYGYTF. CDR3 nucleotide sequence: TGTGCCAGCAGTTACTCAGGGGAACTTAACTATGGCTACACCTTC.